This TCR beta chain came from a study of blood T cells in healthy people across ages. Roughly 10 milliliters of peripheral blood were drawn from each donor. With respect to this clonotype: Antigen: not known.

A sample-barcoded 5' primer and a J-beta primer mix were used in a second PCR of roughly 6 to 11 cycles. TCRdb analysed the 5' RACE reads with MiXCR anew, one entry per CDR3 protein. The sample includes fewer than 1,200,000 distinct CDR3 sequences, under 30% of them seen just once. Germline CDR1 reads SGDLS; CDR2 reads YYNGEE. The trim removed 3 bases at V and 6 bases at J, leaving 8 bases unmatched. This CDR3 has 15 amino acids. Study conclusions and caveats: Strong correlation was found linking TCR beta diversity to naive T cell percentage.

The data were also submitted as part of a second study, on T cells of mothers and their children. That paper states: During the second PCR, the M1S primer introduced sample barcodes along with 2-4 random nucleotides. Evidence of persistent microchimeric T cell clones was absent.

The TCR sequence derives from a girl aged 2 to 9 in good health. The V gene is TRBV9, the J gene TRBJ2-1, with 8 bases that match TRBD1. Sample: blood. The CDR3 coding sequence is TGTGCCAGCAGCGGCGAAGTCGGGACAGGCAATGAGCAGTTCTTC. It is translated as CASSGEVGTGNEQFF.